These 8 T cell receptor beta chains share one sample of origin, sequenced in a study of T-cell reconstitution after alpha-beta-depleted transplantation in children (dated by TCRdb to 2016 to 2018). Sample treatment or condition, as interpreted from the label and publication: allogeneic hematopoietic cell transplantation with graft depleted of TCRalphabeta T cells and CD19 B cells. The library was made by PCR. Sequencing was performed on an Illumina HiSeq 2500. TCR libraries were prepared with molecular barcoding, using unique molecular identifiers to normalize TCRbeta repertoire quantification. Through fastp at Q25 and MiXCR, TCRdb rebuilt clones from the public reads, retaining in-frame beta chains. One record per CDR3 amino acid sequence lists the most common genes and DNA. The sample contains 60,000 to 100,000 distinct CDR3 sequences, 18% of them found a single time. The ten largest clones take up about half of the sample.

The specimen comprised PBMCs, mostly from graft donor cells, sampled 360 days after TCRalphabeta/CD19-depleted stem cell transplant. Every receptor here comes from a male patient between 2 and 10 years old who had a stem cell transplant for acute lymphoblastic leukemia, so the T cells may come from the graft donor.

The V gene is TRBV7-9, the J gene TRBJ2-1; TRBD2 matches 9 bases. Trimming took 4 bases from V and 8 from J; bases not matched to a gene: 9. Germline-derived CDR1 and CDR2 are SEHNR and FQNEAQ (reference sequence). This CDR3 has 15 amino acids. The CDR3 DNA reads as TGTGCCAGCAGCTCGTGGGTAGCGGGAGATTATGAGCAGTTCTTC. Amino acid sequence: CASSSWVAGDYEQFF.

This chain connects TRBV7-9 to TRBJ2-1; 13 positions agree with TRBD2. Germline CDR1 and CDR2: SEHNR and FQNEAQ (reference sequence). The CDR3 is 17 amino acids. Trimming at V came to 1 base and at J to 8 bases, leaving 8 bases not matched to a gene. The CDR3 DNA sequence: TGTGCCAGCAGCTTAGGAACTAGCGGGAGGGCCAGGGATGAGCAGTTCTTC. Protein sequence: CASSLGTSGRARDEQFF. Full variable domain (outside the CDR3, taken from reference TRBV7-9 and TRBJ2-1): DTGVSQNPRHKITKRGQNVTFRCDPISEHNRLYWYRQTLGQGPEFLTYFQNEAQLEKSRLLSDRFSAERPKGSFSTLEIQRTEQGDSAMYLCASSLGTSGRARDEQFFGPGTRLTVL.

This clonotype was seen a handful of times. The rearrangement joins TRBV10-3 to TRBJ1-3; a possible D gene is TRBD1 (5 bases). V lost 6 bases to trimming and J lost 0 bases, with 12 bases between them. The CDR3 consists of 15 residues. In germline, CDR1 is ENHRY, CDR2 SYGVKD. As DNA, the CDR3 is TGTGCCATCAGCCTGGGGGTTATCTCTGGAAACACCATATATTTT. Protein sequence: CAISLGVISGNTIYF.

Turning to this clonotype: One end of the junction fails to match germline, which may point to a read error. The chain carries TRBV12-3 or TRBV12-4 and TRBJ2-7; TRBD1 is a possible D gene (6 bases). There are 11 residues in the CDR3. The CDR3 reads CASSWGQTIHF. Written as DNA, the CDR3 is TGTGCCAGTTCGTGGGGACAAACCATCCACTTC.

This clonotype occurred many times. The chain joins TRBV24-1 to TRBJ2-1, with D possibly being TRBD2 (6 bases). V lost 6 bases and J lost 4, with 18 bases in between. Germline V gene lookup returns CDR1 KGHDR and CDR2 SFDVKD. The CDR3 spans 16 residues. CDR3 sequence reads: CATSHGGTSTYNEQFF. The CDR3 bases are TGTGCCACCAGTCATGGTGGGACTTCAACTTACAATGAGCAGTTCTTC.

The chain links TRBV6-1 to TRBJ2-2; the match to TRBD1 covers 8 bases. The CDR3 has 15 amino acids. Per the germline V gene, CDR1 is MNHNS and CDR2 is SASEGT. The V and J ends lost 5 bases and 2 bases, in that order; junction bases with no gene match: 4. DNA for the CDR3: TGTGCCAGCAGTCCCCAGGGGGCCAACACCGGGGAGCTGTTTTTT. Protein sequence: CASSPQGANTGELFF.

V gene TRBV29-1 combines with J gene TRBJ2-7, with 9 bases matching TRBD2. The germline V gene encodes CDR1 SQVTM and CDR2 ANQGSEA. The CDR3 totals 15 residues. The V and J ends lost 4 bases and 3 bases, in that order; junction bases with no gene match: 10. Here the CDR3 DNA reads TGCAGCGTTGGAGGAGTAGCGGGAGTGTTCTACGAGCAGTACTTC. Its protein product is CSVGGVAGVFYEQYF.

V usage is TRBV20-1 and J usage is TRBJ2-7; D uncertain. V lost 3 bases, J lost 6 bases, and 9 bases lay in between. The CDR3 spans 11 residues. CDR1 and CDR2 from the germline V gene are DFQATT and SNEGSKA (reference sequence). CDR3 residues: CSASVLFEQYF. The CDR3 region has the DNA TGCAGTGCTAGTGTCTTGTTCGAGCAGTACTTC.